The T cell receptor (beta chain) described here comes from a study of precursors of human CD4 cytotoxic T cells (dated by TCRdb to 2017 to 2018). Turning to the overall study: CD4+ memory subsets from around 13 donors in total were covered by the bulk TCR-seq analysis. Sequences for both the TCRalpha and TCRbeta chains came out of the TCR-seq analysis of 14 donors (table S7).

The run used an Illumina MiSeq. The paper's data handling went like this. The Shannon-Wiener index, calculated in VDJtools, was used to measure repertoire diversity. A TCRbeta clonotype was considered expanded if its clonotype frequency was 3 or more. Starting from the raw public reads, TCRdb applied fastp trimming at Q25, assembled clones with MiXCR and retained in-frame beta chains. Rows are combined by CDR3 protein, so each entry shows the most common genes and DNA. V and J calls and clone size were set by TCRdb, not the authors. The sample includes hundreds of distinct CDR3 sequences, with 30% to 40% observed a single time. About 56% of the sample lies in the top ten. To test for a precursor-effector relationship among CD4 cytotoxic T cells, four sorted CD4+ memory subsets (TCM, TEM, IL-7Rhigh TEMRA, IL-7R- TEMRA) underwent bulk UMI-based TCR sequencing. The cells came from peripheral blood mononuclear cells that had been isolated from human blood.

Study-wide conclusions, independent of this receptor: Only 13 of the 14 donors were included in some of the bulk TCR-seq comparisons, which suggests that not every subset was available for every donor. More restricted TCR repertoires, with lower diversity and more expanded clonotypes, were shown by IL-7Rhigh and IL-7R- TEMRA subsets than by TCM and TEM subsets. According to the authors, an observational design in humans cannot definitively determine the direction of differentiation between precursor and effector cells. Expanded effector clonotypes accounted for a larger share of IL-7Rhigh TEMRA clonotypes than of TEM or TCM clonotypes.

Judged by its sample share, this clonotype qualifies as large (0.1 to 1%). No cognate antigen has been identified for it. Qualities for individual bases were not recorded, and no much larger clone is one base off. Reading the germline V gene gives CDR1 SGHDT and CDR2 YYEEEE. Inclusive of the bounding cysteine and phenylalanine, the CDR3 is 17 residues long. Only the CDR3 portion is preserved as DNA: 51 bases, with reading frame beginning at the first base. A distance of 18 bases separates the germline ends of V and J, which lose 0 bases and 2 bases respectively. The specimen sequenced was memory CD4+ T cells from blood (PBMCs). The sequence joins TRBV5-6 to TRBJ2-7, with the D gene call left open. The source of this sequence is a human donor in good health. The DNA sequence is given as TGTGCCAGCAGCTTGGGATCGTTAGAGACTGGCCCCTACGAGCAGTACTTC. Translated, this gives CASSLGSLETGPYEQYF.